The source of this T cell receptor (beta chain) is a study of CD8 T cells in Susac syndrome. Reverse transcription of roughly 0.45 to 1 ug RNA used random hexamers. TCRdb processed the immunoSEQ multiplex PCR reads anew with MiXCR; each CDR3 protein has one entry. This table has hundreds of thousands of distinct CDR3 sequences, 75% to 90% appearing once. The CDR3 loop spans 15 amino acids. V lost 2 bases to trimming and J lost 2 bases, with 12 bases between them. Germline CDR1 MNHEY, CDR2 SMNVEV (reference sequence). Relapsing-remitting disease, either stable or active, was present in the treatment-naive patients who were the multiple sclerosis controls.

The sequence was obtained from a human donor with multiple sclerosis. V and J are TRBV27 and TRBJ2-5; TRBD1 might be the D (5 bases). Material: CD8+ T cells from PBMCs. In DNA form, the CDR3 reads TGTGCCAGCAGTTTAAGCCAGGGTAGTCAAGAGACCCAGTACTTC. This translates into CASSLSQGSQETQYF.